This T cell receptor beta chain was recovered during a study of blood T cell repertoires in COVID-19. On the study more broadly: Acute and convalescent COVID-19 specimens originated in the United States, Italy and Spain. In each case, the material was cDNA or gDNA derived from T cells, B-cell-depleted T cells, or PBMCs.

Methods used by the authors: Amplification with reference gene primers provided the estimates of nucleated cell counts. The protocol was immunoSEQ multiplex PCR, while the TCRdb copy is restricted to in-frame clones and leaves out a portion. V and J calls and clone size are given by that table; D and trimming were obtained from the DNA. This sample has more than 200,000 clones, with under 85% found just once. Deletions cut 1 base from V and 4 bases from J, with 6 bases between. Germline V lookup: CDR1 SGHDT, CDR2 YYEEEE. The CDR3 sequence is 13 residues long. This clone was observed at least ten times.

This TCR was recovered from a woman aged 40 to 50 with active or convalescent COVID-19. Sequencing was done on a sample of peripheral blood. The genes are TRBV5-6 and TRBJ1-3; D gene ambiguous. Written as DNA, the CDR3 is TGTGCCAGCAGCTTGTGGGCGGGAAACACCATATATTTT. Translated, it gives CASSLWAGNTIYF.